These 15 T cell receptor beta chains originate from one sample sequenced in a study of shared clonotypes between healthy human individuals. Libraries were prepared by immunoSEQ multiplex PCR; TCRdb keeps only in-frame clonotypes and omits some of them. The sample has approximately 1,500,000 clones, 95% to 99% seen once; the top ten hold less than 0.55%. Sequenced input: naive CD4+ T cells sorted from blood. Subset reported: CD45RA+ positively selected. The source of these receptors is a man aged 25 to 40 in good health.

The rearrangement joins TRBV5-1 to TRBJ1-2, with 8 bases matching TRBD1. Germline CDR1 is SGHRS and CDR2 is YFSETQ. After removal of 4 bases from V and 12 bases from J, the junction contained 20 bases not matched to a gene. The CDR3 is 16 amino acids. The CDR3 DNA reads as TGCGCCAGCAGCCTATTTGGGGGGACAGGCGGCGACGAGGACACCTTC. It yields the protein CASSLFGGTGGDEDTF.

The chain has TRBV4-1 and TRBJ2-4; D possibly corresponds to TRBD1 (6 bases). CDR3 length: 17 amino acids. Germline CDR1 MGHRA, CDR2 YSYEKL. The ends were cut back, 4 bases at V and 3 bases at J, with 19 bases in the middle. The CDR3 reads CASSPSPGGASKNIQYF. The CDR3 DNA follows: TGCGCCAGCAGCCCATCCCCTGGGGGCGCGAGCAAAAACATTCAGTACTTC.

The chain joins TRBV28 to TRBJ2-5; TRBD2 is a possible D gene (5 bases). V was shortened by 6 bases and J by 4 bases, with 18 bases between the two germline ends. The CDR3 has 15 amino acids. Germline CDR1 is MDHEN and CDR2 is SYDVKM. CDR3 in DNA: TGTGCCAGCAGGTTCTCCTGGAGGTTGGGAGAGACCCAGTACTTC. Protein sequence: CASRFSWRLGETQYF.

This clone was recorded once. The CDR3 loop reads CASTDFGRNEQFF. DNA for the CDR3: TGTGCCAGCACCGACTTCGGGAGAAATGAGCAGTTCTTC. This chain connects TRBV6-5 to TRBJ2-1, with a possible D match to TRBD2 (6 bases). The CDR3 totals 13 residues. Germline V CDR1 and CDR2: MNHEY, SVGAGI. Between the trimmed V and J ends, which lost 7 bases and 7 bases, there was a span of 14 bases.

CDR3 amino acids: CASSPRGQGGEKLFF. In DNA, the CDR3 is TGTGCCAGCTCACCAAGGGGACAGGGCGGTGAAAAACTGTTTTTT. The V and J genes are TRBV18 and TRBJ1-4, with 9 bases lining up with TRBD1. The V and J ends lost 2 bases and 7 bases, in that order; junction bases with no gene match: 5. The CDR3 is made up of 15 amino acids. Germline V gene lookup returns CDR1 KGHSH and CDR2 LQKENI. The whole variable domain, filled in from reference TRBV18 and TRBJ1-4, reads NAGVMQNPRHLVRRRGQEARLRCSPMKGHSHVYWYRQLPEEGLKFMVYLQKENIIDESGMPKERFSAEFPKEGPSILRIQQVVRGDSAAYFCASSPRGQGGEKLFFGSGTQLSVL.

The chain has TRBV21-1 and TRBJ2-7; the table assigns TRBD2, which was not confirmed against the DNA. TRBV21-1 has pseudogene status. The CDR3 totals 18 residues. CDR3 residues: CASTHRDMRLAPSYEQYF. The CDR3 DNA is TGTGCCAGCACCCACAGGGATATGAGACTAGCGCCTTCCTACGAGCAGTACTTC.

This rearrangement joins TRBV5-4 to TRBJ2-7, with a tentative D call TRBD2 (6 bases). Trimming pared 2 bases from V and 1 base from J, leaving 16 bases between. The CDR3 spans 16 residues. Germline V gives CDR1 SGHNT, CDR2 YYREEE (reference sequence). CDR3 in DNA: TGTGCCAGCAGCTTAAGGTTTTTGGAGGGTTCCTACGAGCAGTACTTC. Amino acids: CASSLRFLEGSYEQYF.

The rearrangement joins TRBV4-1 to TRBJ1-4; tentative D call: TRBD1 (5 bases). Germline V CDR1 and CDR2: MGHRA, YSYEKL. There are 15 residues in the CDR3. Between the trimmed V and J ends, which lost 4 bases and 8 bases, there was a span of 17 bases. The CDR3: CASSPISGVREKLFF. Here the CDR3 DNA reads TGCGCCAGCAGCCCAATATCGGGGGTTAGGGAAAAACTGTTTTTT.

The chain has TRBV5-8 and TRBJ2-5; 13 bases match TRBD2. Trimming cost V 3 bases and J 5 bases; bases outside gene matches: 4. This CDR3 contains 15 residues. Germline assignment: CDR1 SGHTS and CDR2 YDEGEE. CDR3 in DNA: TGTGCCAGCAGCTCCCGGACTAGCGGGAGTGAGACCCAGTACTTC. It is translated as CASSSRTSGSETQYF.

The chain is built from TRBV15 and TRBJ1-5; D is unresolved. CDR1 is LNHNV, CDR2 YYDKDF, per germline (reference sequence). This CDR3 has 13 residues. The germline V and J ends were trimmed by 2 bases and 6 bases, with 8 bases remaining between them. CDR3: CATSRTKVQPQHF. In nucleotides, the CDR3 is TGTGCCACCAGCAGAACAAAGGTTCAGCCCCAGCATTTT.

This sequence joins TRBV7-8 and TRBJ1-2; 7 nucleotides align to TRBD1. V trimming: 1 base; J trimming: 8 bases; junction bases outside the gene matches: 4. The germline gives CDR1 SGHVS, CDR2 FQNEAQ. This CDR3 spans 13 amino acids. The CDR3 bases are TGTGCCAGCAGCTTAGACAGGGGATGGGGCTACACCTTC. This codes for CASSLDRGWGYTF.

The rearrangement joins TRBV5-1 to TRBJ2-1, with a weak D call TRBD2 (6 bases). Trimming took off 3 bases at V and 2 bases at J, with 15 bases between the two ends. Germline V gene lookup returns CDR1 SGHRS and CDR2 YFSETQ. The CDR3 runs to 16 residues. The CDR3 is CASSSLAVLTYNEQFF. CDR3 coding DNA: TGCGCCAGCAGCTCATTAGCGGTCCTCACCTACAATGAGCAGTTCTTC.

CDR3 residues: CASSRDRSQETQYF. As DNA, the CDR3 is TGTGCCAGCAGCCGGGACAGATCGCAAGAGACCCAGTACTTC. This sequence joins TRBV7-2 and TRBJ2-5, with TRBD1 identical over 7 bases. Looked up from germline, CDR1 is SGHTA and CDR2 is FQGNSA. There are 14 residues in the CDR3. J lost 2 bases, V lost 5 bases, and 5 bases had no gene match.

The chain recombines TRBV9 with TRBJ2-1; 7 nucleotides align to TRBD2. CDR1 is SGDLS and CDR2 is YYNGEE in the germline V gene. The length of the CDR3 is 17 residues. With V trimmed by 0 bases and J by 3 bases, 9 bases remained unmatched. CDR3: CASSVARLRGSYNEQFF. CDR3 DNA sequence: TGTGCCAGCAGCGTAGCCCGTTTGCGCGGGAGCTACAATGAGCAGTTCTTC.

Only one count was recorded for this clone. The chain couples TRBV7-3 to TRBJ2-2, with D possibly matching TRBD2 (5 bases). There are 13 residues in the CDR3. Germline V gene sequence: CDR1 SGHTA, CDR2 FQGTGA. The V and J ends lost 8 bases and 0 bases respectively, with 7 bases between them. The CDR3 spells CASRGTNTGELFF. The CDR3 nucleotides read TGTGCCAGCCGGGGAACGAACACCGGGGAGCTGTTTTTT.